The 4 T cell receptor beta chains reported below all come from one sample, sequenced in a study of vaccination effects on CD4 cells after COVID-19. Antigen specificity for these receptors is unknown. Data came from immunoSEQ multiplex PCR; TCRdb stores just in-frame clones and leaves some out. The data show approximately 25,000 clones, about three quarters seen once. In the ViraFEST assay, antigen-specific CD4+ clonotypes were identified by expansion after peptide-pool stimulation. Once cultured for about 9 days, the cells underwent separation to obtain CD4+ T cells. All participants had two doses of either the BNT162b2 or mRNA-1273 vaccine. The sequencing here drew on CD4+ T cells from PBMCs cultured with SARS-CoV-2 spike peptides, taken after COVID-19 vaccination. The receptor source for this set is a human donor who received a COVID-19 vaccine. Some clones in this sample may be carry-over from other donors' samples.

The chain recombines TRBV5-5 with TRBJ1-5; the match to TRBD1 covers 7 bases. The V segment lost 2 bases and the J segment 2 bases; nucleotides outside the gene matches: 4. The CDR3 has 15 residues. Germline CDR1 and CDR2: SGHKS and YYEKEE (reference sequence). The CDR3 DNA reads as TGTGCCAGCAGCTTAGGGGGCGCCGGCAATCAGCCCCAGCATTTT. Its translation: CASSLGGAGNQPQHF.

The chain has TRBV7-3 and TRBJ1-2; TRBD1 is a possible D gene (6 bases). CDR1 and CDR2 from the germline V gene are SGHTA and FQGTGA. CDR3 length: 12 amino acids. Deletions cut 8 bases from V and 7 bases from J, with 14 bases between. The CDR3 bases are TGTGCCAGCGGTACACAGGGAGGTGGCTACACCTTC. Translated, it gives CASGTQGGGYTF.

V gene TRBV6-1 combines with J gene TRBJ1-5; 9 nucleotides line up with TRBD1. The length of the CDR3 is 15 residues. The V gene end was trimmed by 5 bases and the J gene end by 7 bases; junction bases not matched to a gene: 9. Germline CDR1 MNHNS, CDR2 SASEGT. The CDR3, as DNA: TGTGCCAGCAGTCATCGGGACAGGGTCTTGCAGCCCCAGCATTTT. Translation: CASSHRDRVLQPQHF.

The genes are TRBV6-5 and TRBJ1-1; 7 bases are a match to TRBD1. Germline V gene lookup returns CDR1 MNHEY and CDR2 SVGAGI. The V and J ends lost 6 bases and 8 bases, in that order; junction bases with no gene match: 12. The CDR3 sequence is 14 residues long. The CDR3 nucleotides are TGTGCCAGCAGCGGCATCGTAGGGGGCTGGGAAGCTTTCTTT. This gives the protein CASSGIVGGWEAFF.